The clone carrying this TCR beta chain was seen only a few times. V dropped 6 bases and J dropped 1 base, with 12 bases sitting between them. This CDR3 has 14 residues. Germline V gives CDR1 MNHEY, CDR2 SVGAGI. The data are from a study of blood T cell repertoires in COVID-19. Using immunoSEQ multiplex PCR, the repertoire was profiled, and TCRdb retains in-frame clones only, with some absent. Of roughly 120,000 clones listed, roughly 79% are singletons. The chain couples TRBV6-5 to TRBJ1-1; D is possibly TRBD1 (5 bases). The receptor comes from a man between 65 and 79 years old with acute or convalescent COVID-19. Sequenced: peripheral blood. CDR3 nucleotide sequence: TGTGCCAGCAGGCCAAATACAGGGAACACTGAAGCTTTCTTT. Translated, it gives CASRPNTGNTEAFF.